The 22 T cell receptor beta chains below come from one sample, sequenced in a study of blood T cell repertoires in COVID-19. TCRdb keeps only in-frame clones here, not all; method: immunoSEQ multiplex PCR. The data hold 200,000 to 250,000 clones, with approximately 83% observed a single time. The sample comprised PBMCs or T cells enriched from blood (not recorded which). The receptors come from a woman aged 60-75 years who had recovered from COVID-19.

The chain recombines TRBV21-1 with TRBJ2-3; the table calls TRBD2, which could not be checked here. TRBV21-1 is a recognized pseudogene. The CDR3 spans 16 residues. Here the CDR3 reads CASSGLAGGRTDTQYF. The CDR3 region has the DNA TGTGCCAGCAGCGGACTAGCGGGAGGGCGCACAGATACGCAGTATTTT.

The DNA for the CDR3 is TGTGCCAGCAAGGACAGAAGCTCTGGAAACACCATATATTTT. It yields the protein CASKDRSSGNTIYF. The chain employs TRBV2 and TRBJ1-3; TRBD1 is a possible D gene (6 bases). Trimming stripped 7 bases from V and 0 bases from J, with 10 bases between. Germline CDR1 is SNHLY and CDR2 is FYNNEI. The CDR3 consists of 14 residues.

In DNA form, the CDR3 reads TGTGCCAGTAGGGGACTAGCGGGAGGATCTGCGCAGTACTTC. The encoded protein is CASRGLAGGSAQYF. The V and J genes are TRBV19 and TRBJ2-7; 15 bases map to TRBD2. The V segment lost 6 bases and the J segment 9 bases; nucleotides outside the gene matches: 6. Germline CDR1 reads LNHDA; CDR2 reads SQIVND (reference sequence). CDR3 length: 14 amino acids.

The chain recombines TRBV4-3 with TRBJ1-5; TRBD1 agrees at 7 bases. CDR1 is LGHNA, CDR2 YSLEER, per germline. The CDR3 extends over 15 amino acids. The trim removed 0 bases at V and 6 bases at J, leaving 5 bases unmatched. The CDR3 loop reads CASSQDRAGGQPQHF. The CDR3 DNA is TGCGCCAGCAGCCAAGATAGGGCAGGGGGTCAGCCCCAGCATTTT.

The V call is TRBV5-4, the J call TRBJ1-3, with unresolved D. CDR3 length equals 14 residues. V lost 0 bases and J 9 bases, leaving 13 bases between the germline ends. CDR1 SGHNT and CDR2 YYREEE come from the germline V gene (reference sequence). CDR3 amino acids: CASSLGQTPGTIYF. In DNA, the CDR3 is TGTGCCAGCAGCTTGGGGCAGACCCCGGGCACCATATATTTT. Looking up the rest from reference TRBV5-4 and TRBJ1-3 gives the full variable domain: ETGVTQSPTHLIKTRGQQVTLRCSSQSGHNTVSWYQQALGQGPQFIFQYYREEENGRGNFPPRFSGLQFPNYSSELNVNALELDDSALYLCASSLGQTPGTIYFGEGSWLTVV.

This chain connects TRBV27 to TRBJ2-1, with 7 bases lining up with TRBD1. V trimming: 4 bases; J trimming: 6 bases; junction bases outside the gene matches: 6. Germline CDR1 MNHEY, CDR2 SMNVEV (reference sequence). The CDR3 has 14 amino acids. CDR3 sequence: CASSSADRVNEQFF. CDR3 nucleotides: TGTGCCAGCAGTTCAGCCGACAGGGTCAATGAGCAGTTCTTC.

This rearrangement joins TRBV27 to TRBJ1-3; weak D call: TRBD1 (6 bases). CDR1 is MNHEY, CDR2 SMNVEV, per germline (reference sequence). The V end lost 4 bases, the J end lost 2 bases, and 9 bases lay between the germline ends. The CDR3 spans 14 residues. The CDR3 protein is CASSSGTTGNTIYF. CDR3 sequence (DNA): TGTGCCAGCAGTTCTGGGACAACTGGAAACACCATATATTTT.

The chain joins TRBV10-3 to TRBJ1-6; D not resolved. This CDR3 has 13 residues. Germline CDR1 is ENHRY and CDR2 is SYGVKD. Trimming left V 10 bases short and J 5 bases short, with 12 bases between. CDR3 coding DNA: TGTGCCAACTCCCTTGAGGATAATTCACCCCTCCACTTT. It encodes CANSLEDNSPLHF.

The genes are TRBV15 and TRBJ2-7, with D possibly TRBD1 on 6 matching bases. Germline V CDR1 and CDR2: LNHNV, YYDKDF (reference sequence). CDR3 length: 12 amino acids. Trimming shortened V by 5 bases and J by 3 bases, and 8 bases separated the two germline ends. CDR3: CATSSQGYEQYF. The CDR3 bases are TGTGCCACCAGCTCACAGGGCTACGAGCAGTACTTC.

Turning to this clone: Other DNA sequences in the sample encode the same CDR3. This chain connects TRBV19 to TRBJ1-4, with TRBD1 matching 7 bases. The germline CDR1 and CDR2 sequences are LNHDA and SQIVND (reference sequence). The V and J ends lost 3 bases and 7 bases, in that order; junction bases with no gene match: 5. The CDR3 totals 14 residues. CDR3 DNA sequence: TGTGCCAGTAGTATTCGACAGGGAGGTGAAAAACTGTTTTTT. Translated, it gives CASSIRQGGEKLFF.

This clone was seen only once. The V and J genes are TRBV11-2 and TRBJ2-7; perhaps TRBD2 as D (5 bases). Deletions cut 4 bases from V and 2 bases from J, with 15 bases between. The CDR3 extends over 15 amino acids. CDR1 and CDR2 (germline): SGHAT, FQNNGV. CDR3 in DNA: TGTGCCAGCAGCTCCTCCGCGGGCCTCGCCTACGAGCAGTACTTC. This sequence encodes CASSSSAGLAYEQYF.

This chain uses TRBV11-2 with TRBJ1-4; possible D gene TRBD1, 5 bases. Germline V CDR1 and CDR2: SGHAT, FQNNGV. The CDR3 extends over 16 amino acids. V was trimmed by 2 bases and J by 11 bases, leaving 21 bases between them. The CDR3 DNA is TGTGCCAGCAGCTTAATCTATCAGGGAAGCCAGGTCAAACTGTTTTTT. Translated: CASSLIYQGSQVKLFF.

This clone was observed once. This rearrangement joins TRBV7-2 to TRBJ2-7, with 11 bases aligning to TRBD2. The CDR3 covers 16 residues. The V and J ends lost 3 bases and 4 bases, in that order; junction bases with no gene match: 8. Germline V gene lookup returns CDR1 SGHTA and CDR2 FQGNSA. The CDR3 DNA reads as TGTGCCAGCAGCTTTATAGCGGGGGGGGTAAAGTACGAGCAGTACTTC. It codes for CASSFIAGGVKYEQYF.

CDR3 amino acids: CASSLAVAGGPGSYNEQFF. The DNA for the CDR3 is TGTGCCAGCAGCTTGGCGGTAGCGGGAGGGCCGGGCTCCTACAATGAGCAGTTCTTC. This chain links TRBV5-4 with TRBJ2-1, with 11 bases aligning to TRBD2. Germline V lookup: CDR1 SGHNT, CDR2 YYREEE (reference sequence). CDR3 length equals 19 residues. After removal of 0 bases from V and 0 bases from J, the junction contained 8 bases not matched to a gene.

V and J are TRBV7-9 and TRBJ2-3, with a possible D match to TRBD2 (5 bases). Trimming cost V 3 bases and J 1 base, with 17 bases left between them. Germline lookup yields CDR1 SEHNR and CDR2 FQNEAQ (reference sequence). The CDR3 is 17 residues long. This chain's CDR3 is CASSLERIGPRTDTQYF. The CDR3 nucleotides read TGTGCCAGCAGCTTGGAGCGGATAGGGCCTCGCACAGATACGCAGTATTTT.

The chain employs TRBV4-1 and TRBJ1-5; 7 bases map to TRBD1. Unmatched junction bases numbered 4, after V lost 1 base and J lost 1 base. Germline CDR1 reads MGHRA; CDR2 reads YSYEKL. The CDR3 is 16 amino acids. CDR3 in DNA: TGCGCCAGCAGCCAAGCTGACAGGGCCAGCAATCAGCCCCAGCATTTT. Translating gives CASSQADRASNQPQHF.

The chain combines TRBV27 with TRBJ2-7, with 10 positions matching TRBD2. With V trimmed by 5 bases and J by 3 bases, 10 bases remained unmatched. The CDR3 runs 16 residues. CDR1 is MNHEY, CDR2 SMNVEV, per germline (reference sequence). Written as DNA, the CDR3 is TGTGCCAGCAGTCGGTGGGCTAGCGGGAGACACTACGAGCAGTACTTC. Translated, it gives CASSRWASGRHYEQYF.

V usage is TRBV30 and J usage is TRBJ2-3, with a possible D match to TRBD1 (6 bases). Germline-derived CDR1 and CDR2 are GTSNPN and SVGIG (reference sequence). V was shortened by 2 bases and J by 4 bases, with 10 bases between the two germline ends. The CDR3 is 13 amino acids. The CDR3 loop is CAWSIRGADTQYF. The CDR3 DNA follows: TGTGCCTGGAGTATCAGGGGTGCAGATACGCAGTATTTT.

This rearrangement joins TRBV19 to TRBJ2-1; 11 bases line up with TRBD2. With V trimmed by 3 bases and J by 3 bases, 1 base remained unmatched. Germline-derived CDR1 and CDR2 are LNHDA and SQIVND (reference sequence). The CDR3 runs 15 residues. Here the CDR3 reads CASSMTSGDYNEQFF. The DNA for the CDR3 is TGTGCCAGTAGTATGACTAGCGGGGACTACAATGAGCAGTTCTTC.

The chain has TRBV5-1 and TRBJ1-2; D is uncertain. Germline V CDR1 and CDR2: SGHRS, YFSETQ. Deletions cut 0 bases from V and 0 bases from J, with 6 bases between. This CDR3 is built from 14 residues. The CDR3 DNA follows: TGCGCCAGCAGCTTGGACATGTCTAACTATGGCTACACCTTC. Translation: CASSLDMSNYGYTF.

The DNA of the CDR3 is TGTGCCAGCAGCCGGACAGGTTCCACTATATACGAGCAGTACTTC. This encodes CASSRTGSTIYEQYF. The rearrangement uses TRBV3-1 (or the pseudogene TRBV3-2) and TRBJ2-7; 7 bases are shared with TRBD1. With 4 bases clipped from V and 4 bases from J, the junction kept 10 bases outside the gene matches. CDR1 is LGHDT and CDR2 is YNNKEL in the germline V gene (reference sequence). The CDR3 length is 15 residues.

This chain connects TRBV6-5 to TRBJ1-5; a weak D match, TRBD1 (6 bases). Germline CDR1 is MNHEY and CDR2 is SVGAGI. The V end lost 4 bases, the J end lost 0 bases, and 13 bases lay between the germline ends. The CDR3 has 16 amino acids. The CDR3 is CASSSGTTYSNQPQHF. CDR3 nucleotides: TGTGCCAGCAGTTCCGGGACAACCTATAGCAATCAGCCCCAGCATTTT.